The 6 T cell receptor beta chains below were found in one sample sequenced in a study of radiotherapy plus CTLA-4 blockade in lung cancer. The assay was immunoSEQ multiplex PCR, and TCRdb's table has in-frame clones only and misses some. The repertoire holds approximately 45,000 clones, with approximately 62% as singletons. Material: peripheral blood, obtained from a patient treated with radiotherapy plus ipilimumab. All receptors derive from a human donor with non-small cell lung cancer who had a partial response to radiotherapy plus ipilimumab.

V gene TRBV6-5 combines with J gene TRBJ1-6, with 7 positions matching TRBD1. Germline V gene sequence: CDR1 MNHEY, CDR2 SVGAGI. J was trimmed by 9 bases and V by 5 bases; bases with no gene match: 7. The CDR3 spans 14 residues. The CDR3 nucleotides read TGTGCCAGCAGTGCTACAGGGGATGGTTCACCCCTCCACTTT. It is translated as CASSATGDGSPLHF.

J is TRBJ2-2 and V is TRBV27, with 9 bases identical to TRBD1. J was trimmed by 9 bases and V by 5 bases; bases with no gene match: 10. The CDR3 spans 15 residues. Germline-derived CDR1 and CDR2 are MNHEY and SMNVEV (reference sequence). CDR3 nucleotides: TGTGCCAGCAGTGGGACAGGGCGGATTTTTAGGGAGCTGTTTTTT. Translating gives CASSGTGRIFRELFF.

This chain uses TRBV15 with TRBJ2-5, with 7 positions matching TRBD1. The V gene's germline CDR1 is LNHNV and CDR2 YYDKDF (reference sequence). The trim removed 0 bases at V and 2 bases at J, leaving 3 bases unmatched. The CDR3 covers 15 residues. In DNA, the CDR3 is TGTGCCACCAGCAGAGACCCAGGGGGACAAGAGACCCAGTACTTC. Encoded protein: CATSRDPGGQETQYF.

The J gene is TRBJ1-5, the V gene TRBV28, with 8 bases identical to TRBD1. CDR1 and CDR2 from the germline V gene are MDHEN and SYDVKM. The CDR3 runs 16 residues. The J segment lost 2 bases and the V segment lost 2 bases, leaving 5 bases of the junction unmatched. The CDR3 DNA reads as TGTGCCAGCAGTTTAACGCAGGGGGCGGGCAATCAGCCCCAGCATTTT. It is translated as CASSLTQGAGNQPQHF.

The chain joins TRBV19 to TRBJ1-4; 7 nucleotides align to TRBD1. The CDR3 has 18 residues. CDR1 and CDR2 from the germline V gene are LNHDA and SQIVND (reference sequence). V was pared by 7 bases and J by 0 bases, with 14 bases of the junction left unmatched. The CDR3 here is CASNRTGPPSATNEKLFF. The CDR3 nucleotides read TGTGCCAGTAACCGGACAGGCCCTCCGTCTGCAACTAATGAAAAACTGTTTTTT.

The chain has TRBV7-9 and TRBJ1-1; no reliable D call. V gave up 6 bases and J gave up 3 bases, with 20 bases separating them. In germline, CDR1 is SEHNR, CDR2 FQNEAQ (reference sequence). The CDR3 spans 16 residues. The DNA for the CDR3 is TGTGCCAGCAGGCCTTCCTTTGGTCCCTCGGACACTGAAGCTTTCTTT. As protein: CASRPSFGPSDTEAFF.